The text below deals with one T cell receptor beta chain. The entry originates in a study of OX40 agonist ivuxolimab in advanced cancers. The CDR3 length is 15 residues. The trim removed 2 bases at V and 3 bases at J, leaving 4 bases unmatched. Looked up from germline, CDR1 is KGHSH and CDR2 is LQKENI. Method: immunoSEQ multiplex PCR; TCRdb's copy keeps in-frame clones and lacks some. There are 72,000 or so clones in the sample; roughly four fifths occur only once, and about 4.5% lies in the top ten. The origin of this receptor is an adult with an advanced solid tumor such as melanoma, head and neck, liver or kidney cancer. The chain has TRBV18 and TRBJ2-1, with TRBD1 matching over 7 bases. The source was CD4+ or CD8+ T cells sorted from blood, collected in a trial of the OX40 agonist ivuxolimab. The CDR3 protein is CASSPGRDSYNEQFF. In DNA, the CDR3 is TGTGCCAGCTCACCAGGCCGGGACAGCTACAATGAGCAGTTCTTC.